This section outlines one TCR beta chain sequence together with its context. In germline, CDR1 is MNHEY, CDR2 SVGAGI. The CDR3 is 15 residues long. J gave up 6 bases and V 7 bases, and 9 bases lay outside the gene matches. Some clones are missing from TCRdb's copy, which holds only in-frame ones; the method was immunoSEQ multiplex PCR. The data show approximately 49,000 clones, with 84% seen just once and around 2.3% held by the top ten. This specimen comes from a study of blood T cell repertoires in COVID-19. Overall study context: T cells, B-cell-depleted T cells, or PBMCs supplied cDNA or gDNA.

The sequence came from a man aged 50 or older with acute or convalescent COVID-19. The chain uses TRBV6-5 and TRBJ2-2; 9 bases line up with TRBD1. The sequencing sample was made of peripheral blood. The CDR3 protein is CASNRDRGIAGELFF. CDR3 nucleotide sequence: TGTGCCAGCAACAGAGACAGGGGGATTGCCGGGGAGCTGTTTTTT.